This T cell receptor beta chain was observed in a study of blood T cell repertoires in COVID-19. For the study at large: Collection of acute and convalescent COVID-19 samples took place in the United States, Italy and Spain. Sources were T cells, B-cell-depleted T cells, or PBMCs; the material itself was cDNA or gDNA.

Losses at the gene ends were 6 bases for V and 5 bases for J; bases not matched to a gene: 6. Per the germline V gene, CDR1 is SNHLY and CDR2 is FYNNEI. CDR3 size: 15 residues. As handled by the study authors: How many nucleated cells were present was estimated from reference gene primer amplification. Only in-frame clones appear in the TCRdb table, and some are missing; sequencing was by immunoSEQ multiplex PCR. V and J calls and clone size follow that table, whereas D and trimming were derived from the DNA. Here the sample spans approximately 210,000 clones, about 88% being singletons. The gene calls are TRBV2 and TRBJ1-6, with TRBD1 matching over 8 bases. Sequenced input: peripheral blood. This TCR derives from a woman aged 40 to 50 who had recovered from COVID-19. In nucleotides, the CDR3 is TGTGCCAGCAGCGGTGGACAGGGCGATAATTCACCCCTCCACTTT. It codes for CASSGGQGDNSPLHF.